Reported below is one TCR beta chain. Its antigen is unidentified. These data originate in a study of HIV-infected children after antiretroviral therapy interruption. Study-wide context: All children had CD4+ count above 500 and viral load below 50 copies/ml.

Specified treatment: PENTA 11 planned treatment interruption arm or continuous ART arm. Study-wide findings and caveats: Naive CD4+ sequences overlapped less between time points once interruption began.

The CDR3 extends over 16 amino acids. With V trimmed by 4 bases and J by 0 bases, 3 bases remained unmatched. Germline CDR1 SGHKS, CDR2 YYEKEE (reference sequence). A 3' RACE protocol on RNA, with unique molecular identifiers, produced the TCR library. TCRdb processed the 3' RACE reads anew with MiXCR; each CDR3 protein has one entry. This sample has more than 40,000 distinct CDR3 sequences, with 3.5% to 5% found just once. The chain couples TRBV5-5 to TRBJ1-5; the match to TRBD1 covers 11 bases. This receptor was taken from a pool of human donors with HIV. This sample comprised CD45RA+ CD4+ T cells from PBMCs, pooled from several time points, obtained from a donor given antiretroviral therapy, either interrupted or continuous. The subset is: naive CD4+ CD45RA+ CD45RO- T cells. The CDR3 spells CASSKGTGGSNQPQHF. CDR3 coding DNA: TGTGCCAGCAGCAAGGGGACAGGGGGTAGCAATCAGCCCCAGCATTTT. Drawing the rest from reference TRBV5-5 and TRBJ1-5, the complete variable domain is DAGVTQSPTHLIKTRGQQVTLRCSPISGHKSVSWYQQVLGQGPQFIFQYYEKEERGRGNFPDRFSARQFPNYSSELNVNALLLGDSALYLCASSKGTGGSNQPQHFGDGTRLSIL.